The 15 T cell receptor beta chains listed next were all sequenced from one sample in a study of tumor-infiltrating lymphocytes in localized non-small cell lung cancer. The repertoire was sequenced with immunoSEQ multiplex PCR; TCRdb's copy has only in-frame clones and lacks some. The sample comprises around 12,000 clones, 80% to 90% of which are singletons, and about 7.8% rests with the top ten. The specimen was uninvolved lung tissue not adjacent to the tumor. Receptor source: a human donor with non-small cell lung cancer.

The CDR3 DNA follows: TGTGCCTGGAGTGTACGACTGGACCTAGCCAAAAACATTCAGTACTTC. It translates to CAWSVRLDLAKNIQYF. The chain uses TRBV30 and TRBJ2-4; D remains ambiguous. This CDR3 contains 16 residues. Germline V lookup: CDR1 GTSNPN, CDR2 SVGIG (reference sequence). V was pared by 0 bases and J by 0 bases, with 12 bases between.

The chain is built from TRBV25-1 and TRBJ2-1, with 7 bases identical to TRBD2. V gave up 3 bases and J gave up 4 bases; unmatched junction bases: 6. CDR1 MGHDK and CDR2 SYGVNS come from the germline V gene. The CDR3 runs to 15 residues. The CDR3 is CASSDPSGVYNEQFF. As DNA, the CDR3 is TGTGCCAGCAGTGATCCCAGCGGGGTTTACAATGAGCAGTTCTTC.

The chain couples TRBV4-1 to TRBJ2-7, with 9 bases identical to TRBD1. With 4 bases clipped from V and 6 bases from J, the junction kept 4 bases outside the gene matches. The CDR3 consists of 13 residues. Per the germline V gene, CDR1 is MGHRA and CDR2 is YSYEKL. CDR3 sequence (DNA): TGCGCCAGCAGCCTTGGACAGGGGCGCGAGCAGTACTTC. The encoded protein is CASSLGQGREQYF.

This chain connects TRBV5-1 to TRBJ2-1; TRBD1 might be the D (6 bases). V shed 6 bases and J shed 2 bases, with 15 bases lying between them. The CDR3 is 15 amino acids. The germline V gene has CDR1 SGHRS and CDR2 YFSETQ. The CDR3 loop reads CASIAGQGTYNEQFF. DNA for the CDR3: TGCGCCAGCATTGCCGGGCAGGGGACCTACAATGAGCAGTTCTTC.

The J gene is TRBJ2-1, the V gene TRBV5-1, with a possible D match to TRBD1 (6 bases). The CDR3 is 15 residues long. The germline V gene has CDR1 SGHRS and CDR2 YFSETQ. The V end lost 4 bases, the J end lost 8 bases, and 19 bases lay between the germline ends. The CDR3 nucleotides are TGCGCCAGCAGCCCCGATGTAACCAGGGGCCATGAGCAGTTCTTC. Its protein is CASSPDVTRGHEQFF.

This chain uses TRBV19 with TRBJ1-1, with TRBD1 matching 7 bases. The J segment lost 12 bases and the V segment lost 5 bases, leaving 9 bases of the junction unmatched. This CDR3 spans 12 amino acids. In germline, CDR1 is LNHDA, CDR2 SQIVND (reference sequence). CDR3 bases: TGTGCCAGTAGTTACAGGGGTCTCGAGCCTTTCTTT. Its translation is CASSYRGLEPFF.

The CDR3 reads CAISESYGHPKRYTEAFF. CDR3 DNA: TGTGCCATCAGTGAGTCCTACGGACACCCCAAAAGGTACACTGAAGCTTTCTTT. The chain employs TRBV10-3 and TRBJ1-1; TRBD1 might be the D (5 bases). Germline CDR1 and CDR2: ENHRY and SYGVKD. The germline V and J ends were trimmed by 0 bases and 3 bases, with 20 bases remaining between them. The CDR3 spans 18 residues.

The chain is built from TRBV4-2 and TRBJ1-5, with a weak D call TRBD1 (5 bases). The CDR3 is 15 residues long. The germline gives CDR1 LGHNA, CDR2 YNFKEQ. V lost 0 bases, J lost 6 bases, and 12 bases lay in between. CDR3 DNA sequence: TGTGCCAGCAGCCAAGAGGGGGGGACGGGTCAGCCCCAGCATTTT. The encoded protein is CASSQEGGTGQPQHF.

This rearrangement joins TRBV7-6 to TRBJ2-3; D might be TRBD1 (5 bases). In germline, CDR1 is SGHVS, CDR2 FNYEAQ. Trimming removed 5 bases from V and 0 bases from J, with 12 bases in between. The CDR3 extends over 15 amino acids. CDR3 sequence: CASSLDTHSTDTQYF. CDR3 nucleotide sequence: TGTGCCAGCAGCCTGGACACCCACAGCACAGATACGCAGTATTTT.

The chain combines TRBV29-1 with TRBJ2-5; 8 nucleotides line up with TRBD2. V shed 3 bases, J shed 0 bases, and the junction held 9 bases outside the gene matches. The germline CDR1 and CDR2 sequences are SQVTM and ANQGSEA. The CDR3 runs to 16 residues. CDR3 residues: CSVERHDGGDQETQYF. CDR3 sequence (DNA): TGCAGCGTTGAGAGACATGACGGGGGGGACCAAGAGACCCAGTACTTC.

CDR3 nucleotides: TGTGCCAGCAGCTATTCGACTAACTATGGCTACACCTTC. Amino acids: CASSYSTNYGYTF. This chain uses TRBV7-9 with TRBJ1-2; D not certain. The CDR3 is 13 amino acids. Trimming cost V 4 bases and J 0 bases, with 6 bases left between them. Germline V gives CDR1 SEHNR, CDR2 FQNEAQ (reference sequence). The full variable domain, with the rest looked up from reference TRBV7-9 and TRBJ1-2, is DTGVSQNPRHKITKRGQNVTFRCDPISEHNRLYWYRQTLGQGPEFLTYFQNEAQLEKSRLLSDRFSAERPKGSFSTLEIQRTEQGDSAMYLCASSYSTNYGYTFGSGTRLTVV.

The rearrangement links TRBV6-4 to TRBJ2-5; D is ambiguous. This CDR3 region has 13 residues. In germline, CDR1 is MRHNA, CDR2 SNTAGT. V was shortened by 4 bases and J by 5 bases, with 11 bases between the two germline ends. Written as DNA, the CDR3 is TGTGCCAGCAGTGCCGACGTAGGGGAGACCCAGTACTTC. Amino acid sequence: CASSADVGETQYF.

The chain uses TRBV6-1 and TRBJ2-1, with 9 bases aligning to TRBD1. Germline V gene sequence: CDR1 MNHNS, CDR2 SASEGT. V lost 3 bases, J lost 4 bases, and 4 bases stayed unmatched. This CDR3 has 15 amino acids. CDR3 sequence: CASSEWDREYNEQFF. The CDR3 DNA is TGTGCCAGCAGTGAGTGGGACAGGGAGTACAATGAGCAGTTCTTC.

The chain links TRBV6-1 to TRBJ2-7, with a tentative D call TRBD1 (6 bases). Germline CDR1 reads MNHNS; CDR2 reads SASEGT. This CDR3 spans 13 amino acids. V was pared by 6 bases and J by 4 bases, with 13 bases between. The CDR3 sequence: CASRSQGVYEQYF. The CDR3 DNA is TGTGCCAGCAGATCACAGGGAGTATACGAGCAGTACTTC.

This chain connects TRBV5-1 to TRBJ1-2; TRBD1 matches at 11 bases. The germline gives CDR1 SGHRS, CDR2 YFSETQ. This CDR3 is 17 amino acids long. J gave up 0 bases and V 0 bases, and 4 bases lay outside the gene matches. The DNA for the CDR3 is TGCGCCAGCAGCTTGGGTGGACAGGGGGCCCCTAACTATGGCTACACCTTC. This encodes CASSLGGQGAPNYGYTF.